The clone carrying this T cell receptor (beta chain) was detected a few times. The sample is drawn from a study of T cell changes during pregnancy in multiple sclerosis. Germline CDR1 is MGHRA and CDR2 is YSYEKL. This CDR3 region has 14 residues. Trimming took off 0 bases at V and 5 bases at J, with 10 bases between the two ends. TCRdb's table, derived via immunoSEQ multiplex PCR, lists solely in-frame clones and lacks some. Here the sample spans over 65,000 clones, approximately 89% being singletons. J is TRBJ1-1 and V is TRBV4-1; TRBD1 is a possible D gene (5 bases). This TCR derives from a female donor in good health, enrolled as a control in a pregnancy study. The input for sequencing was peripheral blood, taken in the first trimester of pregnancy. As DNA, the CDR3 is TGCGCCAGCAGCCAAGACCGGGGGGTGACTGAAGCTTTCTTT. This translates into CASSQDRGVTEAFF.